The 29 T cell receptor beta chains in this list originate from one sample, sequenced in a study of shared clonotypes between healthy human individuals. Method: immunoSEQ multiplex PCR; TCRdb's copy keeps in-frame clones and lacks some. The profile shows some 1 million clones, roughly 70% of them singletons. The sequencing sample was made of memory CD4+ T cells sorted from blood. The subset is: CD45RA-negative fraction. All receptors derive from a man between 18 and 35 years old in good health.

The J gene is TRBJ2-5, the V gene TRBV14; 7 nucleotides line up with TRBD2. Trimming cost V 1 base and J 5 bases; bases outside gene matches: 10. CDR1 SGHDN and CDR2 FVKESK come from the germline V gene. This CDR3 contains 16 residues. The CDR3 nucleotides read TGTGCCAGCAGCCAAGTGTGGAAAGCGGGAATTGAGACCCAGTACTTC. Translation: CASSQVWKAGIETQYF.

V gene TRBV5-6 combines with J gene TRBJ2-7; the D gene could be TRBD1 or TRBD2 (5 bases each). This CDR3 has 14 amino acids. The V gene lost 2 bases and the J gene lost 0 bases, with 9 bases spanning the gap. The germline V gene has CDR1 SGHDT and CDR2 YYEEEE. CDR3 in amino acids: CASSFQGPSYEQYF. In DNA, the CDR3 is TGTGCCAGCAGCTTCCAGGGACCCTCCTACGAGCAGTACTTC.

The chain carries TRBV7-9 and TRBJ1-6; unclear D gene. CDR3 length equals 14 residues. Germline CDR1 and CDR2: SEHNR and FQNEAQ (reference sequence). V lost 5 bases to trimming and J lost 4 bases, with 9 bases between them. CDR3 in DNA: TGTGCCAGCAGCATAACAGAGTATAATTCACCCCTCCACTTT. It is translated as CASSITEYNSPLHF.

V and J are TRBV30 and TRBJ1-5; tentatively, D is TRBD1 (5 bases). The CDR3 spans 14 residues. V lost 0 bases, J lost 2 bases, and 8 bases lay in between. Germline CDR1 and CDR2: GTSNPN and SVGIG (reference sequence). CDR3 coding DNA: TGTGCCTGGAGTGTAAGCAGGGGCAATCAGCCCCAGCATTTT. Translated: CAWSVSRGNQPQHF.

This chain joins TRBV5-1 and TRBJ2-5, with no clear D. There are 17 residues in the CDR3. Trimming left V 0 bases short and J 0 bases short, with 15 bases between. Germline CDR1 SGHRS, CDR2 YFSETQ. For the CDR3, the DNA is TGCGCCAGCAGCTTGGAGGGTCGAACATTATACCAAGAGACCCAGTACTTC. It yields the protein CASSLEGRTLYQETQYF.

The chain couples TRBV5-1 to TRBJ2-7; D call uncertain. Trimming took off 0 bases at V and 3 bases at J, with 10 bases between the two ends. This CDR3 contains 14 residues. Germline values: CDR1 SGHRS, CDR2 YFSETQ. CDR3: CASSLAVGNYEQYF. In DNA form, the CDR3 reads TGCGCCAGCAGCTTGGCCGTGGGGAACTACGAGCAGTACTTC.

This chain joins TRBV9 and TRBJ2-7; 11 bases fit TRBD2. The germline V gene has CDR1 SGDLS and CDR2 YYNGEE. The CDR3 is 15 residues long. Unmatched junction bases numbered 6, after V lost 0 bases and J lost 7 bases. In nucleotides, the CDR3 is TGTGCCAGCAGCGTAGATAGCGGGAGGGCCGGGGAGCAGTACTTC. This codes for CASSVDSGRAGEQYF.

V usage is TRBV18 and J usage is TRBJ2-7, with a weak D call TRBD1 (6 bases). This CDR3 comprises 14 residues. Trimming took off 3 bases at V and 2 bases at J, with 11 bases between the two ends. Germline CDR1 KGHSH, CDR2 LQKENI. DNA for the CDR3: TGTGCCAGCTCACCCCTACGACAGGCCTACGAGCAGTACTTC. It translates to CASSPLRQAYEQYF.

The chain employs TRBV5-1 and TRBJ2-2; TRBD2 agrees at 12 bases. Trimming removed 4 bases from V and 9 bases from J; junction bases left unmatched: 13. The CDR3 covers 17 residues. Per germline, CDR1 SGHRS and CDR2 YFSETQ. The CDR3 loop is CASSPSVLAGGPWELFF. As DNA, the CDR3 is TGCGCCAGCAGCCCGTCGGTTCTAGCGGGAGGGCCCTGGGAGCTGTTTTTT.

This chain uses TRBV6-5 with TRBJ1-4, with D maybe TRBD1 (5 bases). The ends were cut back, 8 bases at V and 13 bases at J, with 17 bases in the middle. The CDR3 consists of 12 residues. CDR1 is MNHEY and CDR2 is SVGAGI in the germline V gene. The CDR3 spells CASGTAGFRLFF. CDR3 in DNA: TGTGCCAGCGGGACCGCCGGGTTCCGACTGTTTTTT.

This clone turned up a few times. The rearrangement joins TRBV11-2 to TRBJ2-2, with TRBD2 as a possible D gene (5 bases). CDR1 and CDR2 (germline): SGHAT, FQNNGV. This CDR3 spans 14 amino acids. The germline V and J ends were trimmed by 3 bases and 5 bases, with 10 bases remaining between them. The chain's CDR3 is CASSFLAGTGELFF. Written as DNA, the CDR3 is TGTGCCAGCAGCTTTCTCGCGGGTACCGGGGAGCTGTTTTTT.

The chain carries TRBV2 and TRBJ2-3, with TRBD2 matching over 7 bases. The CDR3 consists of 15 residues. Germline V gene sequence: CDR1 SNHLY, CDR2 FYNNEI. The junction had 16 bases not matched to a gene; V was cut back by 7 bases and J by 9 bases. The CDR3 sequence: CASTMGAGSRSTQYF. In DNA form, the CDR3 reads TGTGCCAGCACCATGGGAGCGGGAAGTCGGTCGACGCAGTATTTT.

The chain recombines TRBV7-9 with TRBJ2-2, with 8 bases identical to TRBD1. V lost 8 bases, J lost 3 bases, and 17 bases stayed unmatched. The CDR3 has 18 residues. CDR1 SEHNR and CDR2 FQNEAQ come from the germline V gene (reference sequence). The DNA of the CDR3 is TGTGCCAGCTACGGGACAGGCCCTTCTATCGGGGACACCGGGGAGCTGTTTTTT. Residues: CASYGTGPSIGDTGELFF.

The chain recombines TRBV7-3 with TRBJ2-3; maybe TRBD2 (5 bases). The CDR3 is 13 residues long. CDR1 is SGHTA, CDR2 FQGTGA, per germline. V was pared by 4 bases and J by 4 bases, with 9 bases between. The CDR3 DNA reads as TGTGCCAGCAGCTCAGGACTGTCAGATACGCAGTATTTT. Translated: CASSSGLSDTQYF.

The chain links TRBV7-6 to TRBJ1-4; 11 bases are shared with TRBD1. CDR1 SGHVS and CDR2 FNYEAQ come from the germline V gene. J was trimmed by 5 bases and V by 8 bases; bases with no gene match: 1. The CDR3 extends over 13 amino acids. CDR3 coding DNA: TGTGCCAGCGGGACAGGGGGAAATGAAAAACTGTTTTTT. This sequence encodes CASGTGGNEKLFF.

V gene TRBV28 combines with J gene TRBJ1-4, with 7 positions matching TRBD1. The CDR3 consists of 14 residues. V was clipped by 7 bases and J by 4 bases; unmatched bases: 6. CDR1 is MDHEN, CDR2 SYDVKM, per germline. CDR3 sequence (DNA): TGTGCCAGCAATTCGGGACAGTTTAATGAAAAACTGTTTTTT. It yields the protein CASNSGQFNEKLFF.

The chain couples TRBV30 to TRBJ2-1; D is ambiguous. CDR3 length: 12 amino acids. Germline V gene lookup returns CDR1 GTSNPN and CDR2 SVGIG (reference sequence). V was clipped by 3 bases and J by 5 bases, with 8 bases between them. The DNA for the CDR3 is TGTGCCTGGAGGGGCAACCACAATGAGCAGTTCTTC. Amino acids: CAWRGNHNEQFF.

The chain carries TRBV2 and TRBJ2-5; D assignment may be TRBD1 or TRBD2 (5 bases each). The CDR3 has 15 residues. V was trimmed by 4 bases and J by 4 bases, leaving 16 bases between them. The germline V gene encodes CDR1 SNHLY and CDR2 FYNNEI. The CDR3 nucleotides read TGTGCCAGCAGTGGGAGGCGCAGTGGGGGAGAGACCCAGTACTTC. Protein sequence: CASSGRRSGGETQYF.

This clone was found once. This rearrangement joins TRBV18 to TRBJ1-2, with 8 bases fitting TRBD1. Germline V gene lookup returns CDR1 KGHSH and CDR2 LQKENI. J lost 4 bases, V lost 4 bases, and 5 bases had no gene match. CDR3 length equals 14 residues. CDR3 residues: CASSRGQEAYGYTF. The CDR3 DNA sequence: TGTGCCAGCTCACGGGGACAGGAAGCCTATGGCTACACCTTC.

The V and J genes are TRBV11-3 and TRBJ2-7; 7 nucleotides align to TRBD2. Germline assignment: CDR1 SGHNT and CDR2 YENEEA. The CDR3 has 14 residues. After removal of 0 bases from V and 5 bases from J, the junction contained 4 bases not matched to a gene. The CDR3, as DNA: TGTGCCAGCAGCTTAGACGGGAGGACGGACGAGCAGTACTTC. Protein sequence: CASSLDGRTDEQYF.

The CDR3 nucleotides read TGTGCCAGCAGTGGTTCTAATGAGCAGTTCTTC. Translating gives CASSGSNEQFF. This chain connects TRBV6-5 to TRBJ2-1; D unclear. The germline V gene encodes CDR1 MNHEY and CDR2 SVGAGI. CDR3 length: 11 amino acids. Trimming removed 5 bases at V and 7 bases at J, with 6 bases between.

CDR3 in DNA: TGTGCCAGCAGCTTGTTCGGCGGTTACGAGCAGTACTTC. Its protein is CASSLFGGYEQYF. The chain joins TRBV5-6 to TRBJ2-7; D gene uncertain. The germline V and J ends were trimmed by 1 base and 4 bases, with 9 bases remaining between them. This CDR3 region has 13 residues. The V gene's germline CDR1 is SGHDT and CDR2 YYEEEE.

This clone was observed a single time. At one boundary the junction diverges from the germline segment, which might be a read error. V gene TRBV2 combines with J gene TRBJ2-7; D remains ambiguous. The germline V gene encodes CDR1 SNHLY and CDR2 FYNNEI. The CDR3 spans 10 residues. The CDR3 sequence: CASVQNYLNF. CDR3 nucleotide sequence: TGTGCCAGCGTCCAGAACTATTTAAACTTC.

The chain has TRBV7-2 and TRBJ2-3; D call uncertain. Looked up from germline, CDR1 is SGHTA and CDR2 is FQGNSA. Trimming took off 2 bases at V and 3 bases at J, with 12 bases between the two ends. CDR3 length: 15 amino acids. The CDR3 coding sequence is TGTGCCAGCAGCTTAAGTTTAACCCGGACAGATACGCAGTATTTT. This codes for CASSLSLTRTDTQYF. Combining the CDR3 with reference TRBV7-2 and TRBJ2-3 gives the whole variable domain GAGVSQSPSNKVTEKGKDVELRCDPISGHTALYWYRQSLGQGLEFLIYFQGNSAPDKSGLPSDRFSAERTGGSVSTLTIQRTQQEDSAVYLCASSLSLTRTDTQYFGPGTRLTVL.

This chain links TRBV9 with TRBJ2-5; D perhaps matches TRBD2 (6 bases). Trimming pared 2 bases from V and 5 bases from J, leaving 16 bases between. Germline lookup yields CDR1 SGDLS and CDR2 YYNGEE. The CDR3 is 15 amino acids. CDR3 nucleotide sequence: TGTGCCAGCAGCGTCGGGACTCTCAGAGTGGAGACCCAGTACTTC. This encodes CASSVGTLRVETQYF.

A few counts support this clone. V and J are TRBV2 and TRBJ2-3; D is possibly TRBD1 or TRBD2 (6 bases each). The CDR3 contains 15 residues. The germline CDR1 and CDR2 sequences are SNHLY and FYNNEI. Trimming left V 6 bases short and J 0 bases short, with 13 bases between. CDR3 region: CASRATGTSTDTQYF. DNA of the CDR3: TGTGCCAGCAGGGCAACAGGGACTAGCACAGATACGCAGTATTTT. The variable domain in full, completed from reference TRBV2 and TRBJ2-3, reads EPEVTQTPSHQVTQMGQEVILRCVPISNHLYFYWYRQILGQKVEFLVSFYNNEISEKSEIFDDQFSVERPDGSNFTLKIRSTKLEDSAMYFCASRATGTSTDTQYFGPGTRLTVL.

This clone was found many times. The identical CDR3 is also encoded by other nucleotide sequences in the sample. The chain is built from TRBV14 and TRBJ2-5, with 13 nucleotides matching TRBD2. J gave up 5 bases and V 4 bases, and 4 bases lay outside the gene matches. The CDR3 spans 15 residues. Germline V CDR1 and CDR2: SGHDN, FVKESK. The chain's CDR3 is CASSRTSGREETQYF. Written as DNA, the CDR3 is TGTGCCAGCAGCCGGACTAGCGGGAGAGAGGAGACCCAGTACTTC.

This clone was seen once. The V and J genes are TRBV11-3 and TRBJ2-3; D may be TRBD2 (6 bases). The germline CDR1 and CDR2 sequences are SGHNT and YENEEA. This CDR3 is built from 14 residues. The V end was cut by 5 bases, the J end by 2 bases, with 11 bases between. The DNA for the CDR3 is TGTGCCAGCAGCCATAGACTAGTCACAGATACGCAGTATTTT. Translating gives CASSHRLVTDTQYF.

The chain carries TRBV5-5 and TRBJ2-7, with D unclear. In germline, CDR1 is SGHKS, CDR2 YYEKEE (reference sequence). The CDR3 is 15 residues long. The V and J ends lost 0 bases and 2 bases respectively, with 12 bases between them. The chain's CDR3 is CASSLEQAPPYEQYF. Here the CDR3 DNA reads TGTGCCAGCAGCTTGGAACAAGCTCCACCCTACGAGCAGTACTTC.